This T cell receptor (beta chain) was identified during a study of human T cells and chemical hapten exposure. The wider study: Chiefly women, the patients showed alopecia areata, totalis or universalis.

A remark on this clonotype: Its target is not known.

Stated time point: patch test 3, about 24 weeks after DPC sensitization. The treatment denotes: therapeutic diphenylcyclopropenone sensitization with weekly scalp DPC. Alopecia patients, 18 to 70 years old and DPC-suitable, served as donors. The CDR3 covers 16 residues. The V gene's germline CDR1 is WSHSY and CDR2 SAAADI. V lost 3 bases and J lost 0, with 9 bases in between. Individual cDNA molecules each carried unique molecular identifiers attached by the library. MiXCR was run by TCRdb on the RACE reads, yielding one entry per CDR3 protein. Of 85,000 to 100,000 distinct CDR3 sequences listed, roughly 27% are singletons. General study results and limits: Patch test score showed a positive correlation with PT1 expanded TCR counts.

The sequence derives from a man aged 35 to 55 with alopecia areata. Some clones in this sample may be carry-over from other donors' samples. The chain recombines TRBV10-2 with TRBJ2-6; D not certain. The input for sequencing was whole blood, taken in connection with sensitization to the hapten diphenylcyclopropenone (DPC). DNA of the CDR3: TGCGCCAGCAGTGACGGGCGGAGCTCTGGGGCCAACGTCCTGACTTTC. The encoded protein is CASSDGRSSGANVLTF.